This TCR beta chain was identified in a study of long-term antiretroviral therapy in people with HIV. Runs used v3.0 of the immunoSEQ assay and were done at survey level. Some clones are missing from TCRdb's copy, which holds only in-frame ones; the method was immunoSEQ multiplex PCR. Here the sample spans approximately 29,000 clones, nearly 90% being singletons. As regards this clone: Its antigen is as yet unknown.

Participants living with HIV all received treatment in the United States. The cryopreserved samples used held about 1-10 million PBMC prior to extraction of DNA. The germline CDR1 and CDR2 sequences are LNHNV and YYDKDF (reference sequence). The length of the CDR3 is 14 residues. After removal of 0 bases from V and 11 bases from J, the junction contained 9 bases not matched to a gene. Study-level points and caveats: Repertoires from HIV showed CDR3 length ranges narrower than those of controls.

The sequence was collected from a man younger than 30 with HIV. This sample comprised unsorted PBMCs, obtained 1.1 years after starting antiretroviral therapy. The J gene is TRBJ1-1, the V gene TRBV15, with 7 nucleotides matching TRBD1. In DNA form, the CDR3 reads TGTGCCACCAGCAGAGATCGAGAGGGGGCGCGGGCTTTCTTT. Translating it yields CATSRDREGARAFF.